This T cell receptor beta chain stems from a study of T cell responses to AZD1222 COVID-19 vaccine. Second-dose groups at about 4 or about 12 weeks were pooled. Trimming removed 0 bases from V and 4 bases from J; junction bases left unmatched: 6. CDR1 MNHNY and CDR2 SVGAGI come from the germline V gene (reference sequence). The CDR3 contains 16 residues. Study-level results: After the peak T cell response, and only then, were repertoires sampled.

Comments on this clone: The antigen remains unidentified.

Using immunoSEQ multiplex PCR, the repertoire was profiled, and TCRdb retains in-frame clones only, with some absent. Of around 110,000 clones listed, just over 90% were seen once; the top ten hold 5% to 8%. This chain connects TRBV6-6 to TRBJ2-7; TRBD2 aligns across 10 bases. The receptor was derived from an adult who received the AZD1222 COVID-19 vaccine. Source: peripheral blood, taken 28 days after the second AZD1222 dose. CDR3 coding DNA: TGTGCCAGCAGTTACTCTCGGGCTAGCGGGAGTTACGAGCAGTACTTC. Translation gives CASSYSRASGSYEQYF.